These T cell receptor beta chains were read from a single sample in a study of T-cell memory formation after mild COVID-19. TCRdb reprocessed the 5' RACE reads with MiXCR, giving one entry per CDR3 protein. The sample has hundreds of thousands of distinct CDR3 sequences; over 15% are singletons. The sample consisted of PBMCs or a T cell subset sorted from them (not recorded which). These receptors all come from an adult woman who had mild COVID-19 (a few samples of this study predate the infection). Cell type and time point are not known. Both conserved end residues are part of each CDR3. Each record gives: CDR3 protein, CDR3 DNA, D gene, clone size, J gene, V gene. A D gene is named only where the DNA matches it firmly. Rows give clone size only sometimes, using once, few, many, or a class for an expanded clone.

CDR3 protein: CASSQDLGGLDTEAFF; CDR3 DNA: TGCGCCAGCAGCCAAGATTTGGGGGGCCTGGACACTGAAGCTTTCTTT; D gene: NA; clone size: many; J gene: TRBJ1-1; V gene: TRBV4-3
CDR3 protein: CASSLAGQGSNQPQHF; CDR3 DNA: TGTGCCAGCAGCTTAGCTGGTCAGGGTAGCAATCAGCCCCAGCATTTT; D gene: NA; clone size: many; J gene: TRBJ1-5; V gene: TRBV7-9
CDR3 protein: CASSPMGQGQGTQYF; CDR3 DNA: TGCGCCAGCAGCCCCATGGGACAGGGCCAAGGGACCCAGTACTTC; D gene: TRBD1; clone size: few; J gene: TRBJ2-5; V gene: TRBV5-1
CDR3 protein: CASSQDNNYGYTF; CDR3 DNA: TGTGCCAGCAGCCAAGACAATAACTATGGCTACACCTTC; D gene: NA; clone size: few; J gene: TRBJ1-2; V gene: TRBV14
CDR3 protein: CSASAGLGSYEQYF; CDR3 DNA: TGCAGTGCTAGTGCGGGGTTGGGCTCCTACGAGCAGTACTTC; D gene: NA; clone size: many; J gene: TRBJ2-7; V gene: TRBV20-1
CDR3 protein: CASTNSAGQGYNEQFF; CDR3 DNA: TGTGCCAGCACCAACTCGGCGGGACAGGGGTACAATGAGCAGTTCTTC; D gene: TRBD1; clone size: few; J gene: TRBJ2-1; V gene: TRBV27
CDR3 protein: CATSDHRQGGDTGELFF; CDR3 DNA: TGTGCCACCAGTGACCACCGACAGGGGGGTGACACCGGGGAGCTGTTTTTT; D gene: TRBD1; clone size: once; J gene: TRBJ2-2; V gene: TRBV24-1
CDR3 protein: CASSESGGNSPLHF; CDR3 DNA: TGTGCCAGCAGTGAAAGCGGGGGTAATTCACCCCTCCACTTT; D gene: NA; clone size: NA; J gene: TRBJ1-6; V gene: TRBV6-1
CDR3 protein: CASSPGQNSYNEQFF; CDR3 DNA: TGTGCCAGCAGTCCCGGACAGAATTCCTACAATGAGCAGTTCTTC; D gene: NA; clone size: few; J gene: TRBJ2-1; V gene: TRBV6-5
CDR3 protein: CATSDSFRNQPQHF; CDR3 DNA: TGTGCCACCAGTGATTCATTTCGCAATCAGCCCCAGCATTTT; D gene: NA; clone size: few; J gene: TRBJ1-5; V gene: TRBV24-1
CDR3 protein: CATQLAGGPGVFF; CDR3 DNA: TGTGCCACCCAATTAGCGGGAGGGCCAGGTGTCTTCTTC; D gene: TRBD2; clone size: many; J gene: TRBJ2-1; V gene: TRBV10-3
CDR3 protein: CASSFTGPAYEQYF; CDR3 DNA: TGTGCCAGCAGTTTCACAGGGCCCGCCTACGAGCAGTACTTC; D gene: NA; clone size: NA; J gene: TRBJ2-7; V gene: TRBV6-2/TRBV6-3
CDR3 protein: CASSQTGTGGNYEQYF; CDR3 DNA: TGTGCCAGCAGTCAAACCGGGACAGGAGGCAACTACGAGCAGTACTTC; D gene: TRBD1; clone size: few; J gene: TRBJ2-7; V gene: TRBV12-3/TRBV12-4
CDR3 protein: CASTQSGSSYNEQFF; CDR3 DNA: TGTGCCAGCACCCAGAGCGGGAGTTCCTACAATGAGCAGTTCTTC; D gene: TRBD2; clone size: NA; J gene: TRBJ2-1; V gene: TRBV27
CDR3 protein: CASRPTGRGEQFF; CDR3 DNA: TGTGCCAGCAGACCGACAGGGCGGGGTGAGCAGTTCTTC; D gene: NA; clone size: NA; J gene: TRBJ2-1; V gene: TRBV6-5
CDR3 protein: CASSGDRKITGELFF; CDR3 DNA: TGTGCCAGCAGCGGGGACAGAAAGATAACCGGGGAGCTGTTTTTT; D gene: TRBD1; clone size: NA; J gene: TRBJ2-2; V gene: TRBV9
CDR3 protein: CASSYVGENYGYTF; CDR3 DNA: TGTGCCAGCAGTTACGTCGGGGAAAACTATGGCTACACCTTC; D gene: NA; clone size: many; J gene: TRBJ1-2; V gene: TRBV6-5
CDR3 protein: CASSLPTGSYNSPLHF; CDR3 DNA: TGTGCCAGCAGCTTACCGACAGGCTCCTATAATTCACCCCTCCACTTT; D gene: NA; clone size: NA; J gene: TRBJ1-6; V gene: TRBV7-8
CDR3 protein: CATSGWGTGANVLTF; CDR3 DNA: TGTGCCACCAGCGGCTGGGGGACTGGGGCCAACGTCCTGACTTTC; D gene: NA; clone size: few; J gene: TRBJ2-6; V gene: TRBV15
CDR3 protein: CASSTQGGGQETQYF; CDR3 DNA: TGTGCCAGTAGTACGCAGGGAGGTGGCCAAGAGACCCAGTACTTC; D gene: NA; clone size: NA; J gene: TRBJ2-5; V gene: TRBV19
CDR3 protein: CASTQGSGGEYNEQFF; CDR3 DNA: TGTGCCAGCACCCAAGGGAGCGGGGGGGAATACAATGAGCAGTTCTTC; D gene: TRBD2; clone size: few; J gene: TRBJ2-1; V gene: TRBV12-3/TRBV12-4
CDR3 protein: CATSEPGQGSETQYF; CDR3 DNA: TGTGCCACCAGTGAGCCGGGACAGGGCTCGGAGACCCAGTACTTC; D gene: TRBD1; clone size: NA; J gene: TRBJ2-5; V gene: TRBV24-1
CDR3 protein: CASSSVSGQTRTDTQYF; CDR3 DNA: TGTGCCAGCAGTTCCGTCTCGGGACAGACACGCACAGATACGCAGTATTTT; D gene: TRBD1; clone size: NA; J gene: TRBJ2-3; V gene: TRBV12-3/TRBV12-4
CDR3 protein: CSKRASDNEQFF; CDR3 DNA: TGCAGTAAGAGAGCCTCTGACAATGAGCAGTTCTTC; D gene: NA; clone size: NA; J gene: TRBJ2-1; V gene: TRBV29-1
CDR3 protein: CASSNSDQETQYF; CDR3 DNA: TGTGCCAGTAGTAACTCCGATCAAGAGACCCAGTACTTC; D gene: NA; clone size: NA; J gene: TRBJ2-5; V gene: TRBV19
CDR3 protein: CASSLLPPGTGDDEQFF; CDR3 DNA: TGTGCCAGCAGTCTCCTCCCCCCCGGGACAGGGGACGATGAGCAGTTCTTC; D gene: TRBD1; clone size: NA; J gene: TRBJ2-1; V gene: TRBV12-3/TRBV12-4
CDR3 protein: CASSPHRQTPVGYTF; CDR3 DNA: TGTGCCAGCAGCCCCCACCGGCAAACACCTGTTGGCTACACCTTC; D gene: NA; clone size: many; J gene: TRBJ1-2; V gene: TRBV11-2
CDR3 protein: CSVVNQGLRRRTEAFF; CDR3 DNA: TGCAGCGTTGTGAATCAGGGCTTAAGGAGGAGGACTGAAGCTTTCTTT; D gene: NA; clone size: few; J gene: TRBJ1-1; V gene: TRBV29-1
CDR3 protein: CASSLLSRGAKTGSREKLFF; CDR3 DNA: TGTGCCAGCAGCTTATTGAGTCGTGGAGCCAAGACAGGCTCTCGAGAAAAACTGTTTTTT; D gene: NA; clone size: few; J gene: TRBJ1-4; V gene: TRBV7-9
CDR3 protein: CASSLGQGIFGGYTF; CDR3 DNA: TGTGCCAGCAGCCTGGGACAGGGTATTTTTGGTGGCTACACCTTC; D gene: TRBD1; clone size: NA; J gene: TRBJ1-2; V gene: TRBV11-2
CDR3 protein: CATSVRGWDTNEQFF; CDR3 DNA: TGTGCCACCAGTGTCAGGGGTTGGGATACAAATGAGCAGTTCTTC; D gene: NA; clone size: NA; J gene: TRBJ2-1; V gene: TRBV24-1
CDR3 protein: CASSASGGVTQYF; CDR3 DNA: TGTGCCAGCAGTGCTAGCGGGGGGGTTACGCAGTATTTT; D gene: TRBD2; clone size: once; J gene: TRBJ2-3; V gene: TRBV6-5
CDR3 protein: CASSPQGQGMNTEAFF; CDR3 DNA: TGTGCCAGCAGCCCCCAGGGACAGGGAATGAACACTGAAGCTTTCTTT; D gene: TRBD1; clone size: few; J gene: TRBJ1-1; V gene: TRBV7-9
CDR3 protein: CATSSLWGQVNEQYF; CDR3 DNA: TGTGCCACCAGCAGTCTCTGGGGACAGGTCAACGAGCAGTACTTC; D gene: TRBD1; clone size: few; J gene: TRBJ2-7; V gene: TRBV15
CDR3 protein: CASSQTGQGDSNQPQHF; CDR3 DNA: TGTGCCAGCAGCCAAACCGGACAGGGGGATAGCAATCAGCCCCAGCATTTT; D gene: TRBD1; clone size: NA; J gene: TRBJ1-5; V gene: TRBV4-2
CDR3 protein: CSVAGTVTYEQYF; CDR3 DNA: TGCAGCGTTGCCGGGACGGTGACCTACGAGCAGTACTTC; D gene: NA; clone size: few; J gene: TRBJ2-7; V gene: TRBV29-1
CDR3 protein: CASSTPLALAGIGELFF; CDR3 DNA: TGTGCCAGCAGTACCCCTCTGGCACTAGCGGGGATCGGGGAGCTGTTTTTT; D gene: TRBD2; clone size: few; J gene: TRBJ2-2; V gene: TRBV12-3/TRBV12-4
CDR3 protein: CASSQSWTSMDEQFF; CDR3 DNA: TGTGCCAGCAGCCAATCCTGGACTAGCATGGATGAGCAGTTCTTC; D gene: TRBD2; clone size: few; J gene: TRBJ2-1; V gene: TRBV4-2
CDR3 protein: CASSYSVYNEQFF; CDR3 DNA: TGTGCCAGCAGTTACTCGGTTTACAATGAGCAGTTCTTC; D gene: NA; clone size: NA; J gene: TRBJ2-1; V gene: TRBV6-5
CDR3 protein: CASNIQGPSSYEQYF; CDR3 DNA: TGTGCCAGCAATATCCAGGGACCCTCCTCCTACGAGCAGTACTTC; D gene: NA; clone size: many; J gene: TRBJ2-7; V gene: TRBV2
CDR3 protein: CASSYYGQAAPTEAFF; CDR3 DNA: TGCGCCAGCAGCTACTACGGACAGGCTGCTCCTACTGAAGCTTTCTTT; D gene: TRBD1; clone size: NA; J gene: TRBJ1-1; V gene: TRBV5-1
CDR3 protein: CASSGTGSNQPQHF; CDR3 DNA: TGTGCCAGCAGTGGAACAGGGAGCAATCAGCCCCAGCATTTT; D gene: NA; clone size: NA; J gene: TRBJ1-5; V gene: TRBV2
CDR3 protein: CASSPTLMTGANVLTF; CDR3 DNA: TGTGCCAGCAGTCCCACCTTAATGACTGGGGCCAACGTCCTGACTTTC; D gene: NA; clone size: once; J gene: TRBJ2-6; V gene: TRBV6-5
CDR3 protein: CSVEYQAGEAFGTDTQYF; CDR3 DNA: TGCAGCGTTGAATACCAGGCGGGCGAAGCCTTCGGCACAGATACGCAGTATTTT; D gene: NA; clone size: few; J gene: TRBJ2-3; V gene: TRBV29-1
CDR3 protein: CASSFSGTPVEQYF; CDR3 DNA: TGTGCCAGCAGCTTCTCCGGGACCCCCGTTGAGCAGTACTTC; D gene: NA; clone size: few; J gene: TRBJ2-7; V gene: TRBV9
CDR3 protein: CASSRLGGQETQYF; CDR3 DNA: TGTGCCAGCAGTCGACTGGGGGGCCAGGAGACCCAGTACTTC; D gene: NA; clone size: few; J gene: TRBJ2-5; V gene: TRBV6-1
CDR3 protein: CASSFGYGGYTF; CDR3 DNA: TGTGCCAGCAGCTTCGGCTACGGTGGCTACACCTTC; D gene: NA; clone size: NA; J gene: TRBJ1-2; V gene: TRBV5-4
CDR3 protein: CSARGTRYSPGANVLTF; CDR3 DNA: TGCAGTGCTAGAGGGACAAGGTACTCTCCTGGGGCCAACGTCCTGACTTTC; D gene: NA; clone size: few; J gene: TRBJ2-6; V gene: TRBV20-1
CDR3 protein: CASSLASSRADTQYF; CDR3 DNA: TGTGCCAGCAGCTTAGCGTCTAGTAGGGCAGATACGCAGTATTTT; D gene: NA; clone size: few; J gene: TRBJ2-3; V gene: TRBV7-8
CDR3 protein: CASSYIVGSQLLFF; CDR3 DNA: TGTGCCAGCAGTTACATTGTGGGGTCACAGTTACTCTTCTTT; D gene: NA; clone size: NA; J gene: TRBJ1-1; V gene: TRBV6-5
CDR3 protein: CASSGSSGRADTQYF; CDR3 DNA: TGTGCCAGCAGCGGATCTAGCGGGAGGGCAGATACGCAGTATTTT; D gene: TRBD2; clone size: many; J gene: TRBJ2-3; V gene: TRBV9
CDR3 protein: CSAKPPPWGIGSYEQYF; CDR3 DNA: TGCAGTGCTAAGCCTCCCCCGTGGGGGATCGGGTCCTACGAGCAGTACTTC; D gene: NA; clone size: NA; J gene: TRBJ2-7; V gene: TRBV20-1